This T cell receptor (beta chain) is drawn from a study of breast tumors, draining lymph nodes, adjacent tissues. Study-wide findings and caveats: Luminal-like breast cancer showed significantly higher tumor–nontumor repertoire similarity than basal-like. Tumors had less TCR diversity than lymph nodes, more than nontumor tissue. Tumor T cell lymph node origin was a supported hypothesis, not proven.

This CDR3 is 15 amino acids long. The ends were cut back, 1 base at V and 6 bases at J, with 12 bases in the middle. Germline loops: CDR1 SGHTA, CDR2 FQGNSA. TCRdb re-called the multiplex PCR reads through MiXCR, storing one row per CDR3 protein. The sample contains 140,000 or so distinct CDR3 sequences, approximately 30% of which appear only once. Axillary draining lymph nodes of breast cancer patients supplied the node samples. This clonotype was seen ten or more times. What it binds is not known. Input material: axillary lymph node tissue. The rearrangement joins TRBV7-2 to TRBJ2-2; D may be TRBD1 (5 bases). This TCR was sampled from a female donor with breast cancer. Some clones in this sample may be carry-over from other donors' samples. CDR3 residues: CASSLEGRVSGELFF. The CDR3 region has the DNA TGTGCCAGCAGCTTAGAAGGCAGGGTTTCCGGGGAGCTGTTTTTT.